The clone carrying this T cell receptor (beta chain) has a count of ten or more. The sample comes from a study of T cells in Graves' hyperthyroidism and ophthalmopathy. Germline lookup yields CDR1 SGHVS and CDR2 FNYEAQ. Trimming took 8 bases from V and 3 from J, leaving 14 bases between them. The CDR3 runs 13 residues. Amplification yielded TCR beta CDR3 regions, with RNA transcripts as the source. The TCR CDR3 was amplified in a first-round RT-PCR using the HTBI primer set. One entry per CDR3 protein results from TCRdb running MiXCR on the multiplex PCR reads. The table includes 550,000 to 700,000 distinct CDR3 sequences, about 14% detected once.

This sequence was found in a woman between 40 and 50 years old with Graves' ophthalmopathy. The chain carries TRBV7-6 and TRBJ2-7, with D possibly called TRBD1 or TRBD2 (6 bases each). The sequenced sample consisted of blood. The CDR3 loop reads CASGGQRDYEQYF. The DNA for the CDR3 is TGTGCCAGCGGGGGGCAGAGAGACTACGAGCAGTACTTC.